The 15 T cell receptor beta chains presented below share a single source sample, sequenced in a study of identical twins. TCRdb analysed the 5' RACE reads with MiXCR anew, one entry per CDR3 protein. The sample records 1,800,000 or so distinct CDR3 sequences, 25% to 35% being singletons. Material: cord blood. The receptors stem from a newborn girl in good health.

This clonotype was recorded at least ten times. V gene TRBV27 combines with J gene TRBJ2-1; maybe TRBD2 (6 bases). With 7 bases removed from V and 5 bases from J, the gap between germline ends came to 12 bases. Germline CDR1 reads MNHEY; CDR2 reads SMNVEV (reference sequence). This CDR3 region has 13 residues. CDR3 protein: CASKTAGNNEQFF. DNA for the CDR3: TGTGCCAGCAAAACCGCGGGAAACAATGAGCAGTTCTTC.

V and J are TRBV7-6 and TRBJ1-6; possible D gene TRBD1, 5 bases. The germline CDR1 and CDR2 sequences are SGHVS and FNYEAQ. The germline V and J ends were trimmed by 1 base and 8 bases, with 12 bases remaining between them. The CDR3 consists of 15 residues. The CDR3 bases are TGTGCCAGCAGCTTAGGGGGGGAATTCGATTCACCCCTCCACTTT. Its translation is CASSLGGEFDSPLHF.

The CDR3 coding sequence is TGTGCCAGCAGTCCTCCTCTAGTGGGCGGCTATGGCTACACCTTC. This codes for CASSPPLVGGYGYTF. The rearrangement links TRBV6-2 or TRBV6-3 to TRBJ1-2; unclear D gene. With 5 bases removed from V and 4 bases from J, the gap between germline ends came to 17 bases. Germline CDR1 MNHEY, CDR2 SVGEGT. The CDR3 loop spans 15 amino acids.

The genes are TRBV20-1 and TRBJ2-1; 8 nucleotides agree with TRBD2. V dropped 1 base and J dropped 0; count of bases not matched to a gene: 11. Germline assignment: CDR1 DFQATT and CDR2 SNEGSKA (reference sequence). This CDR3 is 18 amino acids long. CDR3 sequence: CSARGTGLVPNSYNEQFF. The DNA of the CDR3 is TGCAGTGCTAGAGGGACGGGACTAGTCCCCAACTCCTACAATGAGCAGTTCTTC.

The genes are TRBV7-2 and TRBJ2-4, with a possible D match to TRBD1 (5 bases). The end of the DNA aligns better with TRBJ2-5, so the J call may be wrong. From germline, CDR1 is SGHTA and CDR2 FQGNSA. This CDR3 comprises 14 residues. CDR3 DNA: TGTGCCAGCAGCTCCCTAGGGGCGAGGGAGACCCAGTACTTC. It specifies CASSSLGARETQYF.

The J gene is TRBJ1-2, the V gene TRBV7-9; D is ambiguous. The CDR3 consists of 16 residues. With 4 bases removed from V and 5 bases from J, the gap between germline ends came to 20 bases. The germline V gene has CDR1 SEHNR and CDR2 FQNEAQ (reference sequence). The CDR3 sequence: CASSYPTVKGRYGYTF. CDR3 coding DNA: TGTGCCAGCAGCTACCCCACGGTCAAAGGGAGGTATGGCTACACCTTC. Full variable domain (rest looked up from reference TRBV7-9 and TRBJ1-2): DTGVSQNPRHKITKRGQNVTFRCDPISEHNRLYWYRQTLGQGPEFLTYFQNEAQLEKSRLLSDRFSAERPKGSFSTLEIQRTEQGDSAMYLCASSYPTVKGRYGYTFGSGTRLTVV.

In its sample, this clonotype was seen a few times. In nucleotides, the CDR3 is TGCAGCGGGTGGGTGGGGATCGACCAGTACTTC. It translates to CSGWVGIDQYF. V usage is TRBV29-1 and J usage is TRBJ2-5; D gene ambiguous. V dropped 7 bases and J dropped 10 bases, with 16 bases sitting between them. CDR3 size: 11 residues. Germline V gives CDR1 SQVTM, CDR2 ANQGSEA.

This clonotype has more than one count but fewer than ten. The gene calls are TRBV20-1 and TRBJ2-7; 10 positions match TRBD2. This CDR3 has 17 residues. Germline CDR1 and CDR2: DFQATT and SNEGSKA (reference sequence). The J segment lost 3 bases and the V segment lost 1 base, leaving 12 bases of the junction unmatched. In nucleotides, the CDR3 is TGCAGTGCTAGAGCGAGGGCTAGCGGGAGTACCATCTACGAGCAGTACTTC. Its translation is CSARARASGSTIYEQYF.

This chain links TRBV6-5 with TRBJ2-7; possibly TRBD2 for D (6 bases). The CDR3 totals 12 residues. Germline CDR1 is MNHEY and CDR2 is SVGAGI. The V end lost 6 bases, the J end lost 5 bases, and 11 bases lay between the germline ends. The CDR3 DNA reads TGTGCCAGCAGGAACGGGGGACACGAGCAGTACTTC. Its protein product is CASRNGGHEQYF.

This sequence joins TRBV13 and TRBJ2-5; D is perhaps TRBD1 or TRBD2 (7 bases each). CDR3 length: 15 amino acids. Trimming cost V 5 bases and J 4 bases, with 17 bases left between them. Germline V gene sequence: CDR1 PRHDT, CDR2 FYEKMQ (reference sequence). The CDR3 region is CASSNQGGLLETQYF. The DNA for the CDR3 is TGTGCCAGCAGCAACCAGGGGGGGCTATTAGAGACCCAGTACTTC. The full variable domain, with the rest looked up from reference TRBV13 and TRBJ2-5, is AAGVIQSPRHLIKEKRETATLKCYPIPRHDTVYWYQQGPGQDPQFLISFYEKMQSDKGSIPDRFSAQQFSDYHSELNMSSLELGDSALYFCASSNQGGLLETQYFGPGTRLLVL.

This clonotype was found a few times. The chain joins TRBV7-6 to TRBJ2-1, with D possibly being TRBD2 (5 bases). This CDR3 contains 14 residues. The germline gives CDR1 SGHVS, CDR2 FNYEAQ. Trimming took off 6 bases at V and 10 bases at J, with 19 bases between the two ends. The CDR3 DNA is TGTGCCAGCAGACTTAGTGGGAGTCTAGGGGAGCAGTTCTTC. This gives the protein CASRLSGSLGEQFF.

This clonotype was seen only a few times. The V gene is TRBV9, the J gene TRBJ2-3; 8 bases are a match to TRBD2. This CDR3 contains 16 residues. Germline V gives CDR1 SGDLS, CDR2 YYNGEE. The junction had 12 bases not matched to a gene; V was cut back by 4 bases and J by 5 bases. The CDR3 DNA reads as TGTGCCAGCAGCCTCCTCGTGGCGGGGGGAGGAGATACGCAGTATTTT. The encoded protein is CASSLLVAGGGDTQYF.

This clonotype was observed a few times. This rearrangement joins TRBV10-3 to TRBJ2-5; 9 nucleotides agree with TRBD2. After removal of 7 bases from V and 4 bases from J, the junction contained 4 bases not matched to a gene. Germline CDR1 reads ENHRY; CDR2 reads SYGVKD. CDR3 size: 13 residues. The CDR3 region is CAIKGSGGETQYF. The DNA of the CDR3 is TGTGCCATCAAAGGTAGCGGGGGAGAGACCCAGTACTTC.

V gene TRBV20-1 combines with J gene TRBJ2-7; 8 bases map to TRBD2. The DNA end lines up better with TRBJ2-5; the J call may be wrong. The germline gives CDR1 DFQATT, CDR2 SNEGSKA (reference sequence). This CDR3 contains 13 residues. The CDR3 loop is CSASHGRVKTQYF. The CDR3 coding sequence is TGCAGTGCTAGTCACGGGAGGGTAAAGACCCAGTACTTC.

In DNA, the CDR3 is TGCAGTGCTAGCGTGGCTCTCAGGGGGCGAAATGGCTACACCTTC. Amino acids: CSASVALRGRNGYTF. The rearrangement joins TRBV20-1 to TRBJ1-2; 8 bases are a match to TRBD1. Trimming at V came to 3 bases and at J to 6 bases, leaving 12 bases not matched to a gene. The CDR3 is made up of 15 amino acids. Germline V gene lookup returns CDR1 DFQATT and CDR2 SNEGSKA (reference sequence).